One sample yielded the 29 T cell receptor beta chains listed below, sequenced in a study of response to subunit inactivated influenza vaccine. TCRdb used MiXCR to reprocess the RT-PCR reads, holding one entry per CDR3 protein. The table lists about 500,000 distinct CDR3 sequences, approximately 15% of them singletons. The material sequenced was CD4+ T cells sorted from PBMCs, taken 23 to 25 months after vaccination. Receptors were obtained from a man aged 45-69 years who received an inactivated influenza vaccine.

This clonotype has ten or more counts. The chain carries TRBV7-9 and TRBJ2-1; D not resolved. Germline V lookup: CDR1 SEHNR, CDR2 FQNEAQ (reference sequence). The CDR3 has 15 residues. V was pared by 1 base and J by 12 bases, with 19 bases between. CDR3 amino acids: CASSLDYLEMIGQFF. CDR3 sequence (DNA): TGTGCCAGCAGCTTAGACTACCTAGAGATGATCGGGCAGTTCTTC.

This clonotype appeared a few times. The rearrangement uses TRBV24-1 and TRBJ2-3; 8 bases map to TRBD2. The CDR3 extends over 15 amino acids. Germline V gene lookup returns CDR1 KGHDR and CDR2 SFDVKD. V was clipped by 4 bases and J by 1 base; unmatched bases: 3. This chain's CDR3 is CATSELADRTDTQYF. CDR3 coding DNA: TGTGCCACCAGTGAACTAGCGGACCGCACAGATACGCAGTATTTT.

This clonotype was picked up many times. The chain carries TRBV12-3 or TRBV12-4 and TRBJ1-2; maybe TRBD1 (5 bases). Trimming shortened V by 4 bases and J by 8 bases, and 11 bases separated the two germline ends. The CDR3 extends over 12 amino acids. This CDR3 reads CASSSGTVGYTF. In DNA form, the CDR3 reads TGTGCCAGCAGTTCCGGGACCGTCGGCTACACCTTC.

The rearrangement joins TRBV9 to TRBJ2-3, with 9 bases identical to TRBD2. V gave up 6 bases and J gave up 0 bases; unmatched junction bases: 5. This CDR3 has 15 amino acids. Germline V gives CDR1 SGDLS, CDR2 YYNGEE. The CDR3 DNA reads as TGTGCCAGCAACGTCGGGACTAGCAGCACAGATACGCAGTATTTT. Translation: CASNVGTSSTDTQYF. The variable domain in full, completed from reference TRBV9 and TRBJ2-3, reads DSGVTQTPKHLITATGQRVTLRCSPRSGDLSVYWYQQSLDQGLQFLIQYYNGEERAKGNILERFSAQQFPDLHSELNLSSLELGDSALYFCASNVGTSSTDTQYFGPGTRLTVL.

The sample holds a few counts of this clonotype. This rearrangement joins TRBV12-3 or TRBV12-4 to TRBJ1-4; TRBD1 agrees at 8 bases. This CDR3 has 15 residues. V was pared by 6 bases and J by 4 bases, with 7 bases of the junction left unmatched. In nucleotides, the CDR3 is TGTGCCAGCAGCCGGGACAGGCGACTTAATGAAAAACTGTTTTTT. This codes for CASSRDRRLNEKLFF.

The chain carries TRBV6-5 and TRBJ2-7; 8 bases fit TRBD2. Unmatched junction bases numbered 6, after V lost 3 bases and J lost 2 bases. Germline loops: CDR1 MNHEY, CDR2 SVGAGI. The CDR3 spans 15 residues. The CDR3 sequence: CASSYNGRAPYEQYF. CDR3 sequence (DNA): TGTGCCAGCAGTTATAACGGGAGGGCCCCCTACGAGCAGTACTTC.

This clonotype came up a few times. The chain combines TRBV6-2 or TRBV6-3 with TRBJ2-1, with TRBD2 matching over 8 bases. Germline V gene sequence: CDR1 MNHEY, CDR2 SVGEGT. The CDR3 contains 15 residues. J gave up 8 bases and V 3 bases, and 9 bases lay outside the gene matches. CDR3 protein: CASSYRGGAIHEQFF. CDR3 bases: TGTGCCAGCAGTTATCGGGGGGGGGCCATCCATGAGCAGTTCTTC.

In this sample, this clonotype turned up a few times. CDR3 loop: CASTLPALRAIYF. CDR3 in DNA: TGTGCCAGCACCTTGCCCGCATTGCGTGCCATATATTTT. The chain recombines TRBV12-3 or TRBV12-4 with TRBJ1-3; D not certain. Between the trimmed V and J ends, which lost 7 bases and 11 bases, there was a span of 18 bases. The length of the CDR3 is 13 residues.

This clonotype has only a few counts. The chain employs TRBV3-1 and TRBJ1-1, with unresolved D. Germline V gene sequence: CDR1 LGHDT, CDR2 YNNKEL (reference sequence). The CDR3 is made up of 14 amino acids. V lost 4 bases to trimming and J lost 4 bases, with 13 bases between them. The CDR3 bases are TGTGCCAGCAGCCGCGGGCGAACCGGCACTGAAGCTTTCTTT. It is translated as CASSRGRTGTEAFF.

This clonotype was recorded once. This rearrangement joins TRBV11-2 to TRBJ2-5; 7 bases fit TRBD2. The junction had 7 bases not matched to a gene; V was cut back by 1 base and J by 5 bases. CDR1 SGHAT and CDR2 FQNNGV come from the germline V gene. The CDR3 contains 15 residues. The CDR3 region has the DNA TGTGCCAGCAGCTTAGTATCAGTACTAGCGGAGACCCAGTACTTC. Translating it yields CASSLVSVLAETQYF.

This clonotype was detected only a few times. The chain combines TRBV18 with TRBJ2-2; no clear D. CDR1 and CDR2 from the germline V gene are KGHSH and LQKENI. The CDR3 spans 15 residues. V was clipped by 2 bases and J by 1 base, with 8 bases between them. CDR3 residues: CASSPAALNTGELFF. CDR3 coding DNA: TGTGCCAGCTCACCAGCGGCCCTGAACACCGGGGAGCTGTTTTTT. Full variable domain (missing parts from reference TRBV18 and TRBJ2-2): NAGVMQNPRHLVRRRGQEARLRCSPMKGHSHVYWYRQLPEEGLKFMVYLQKENIIDESGMPKERFSAEFPKEGPSILRIQQVVRGDSAAYFCASSPAALNTGELFFGEGSRLTVL.

In this sample, this clonotype turned up a few times. The rearrangement links TRBV12-3 or TRBV12-4 to TRBJ1-1; D is undetermined. Between the trimmed V and J ends, which lost 1 base and 0 bases, there was a span of 12 bases. The CDR3 contains 16 residues. The CDR3 DNA sequence: TGTGCCAGCAGTTTAGAGAGGTCGTCCTTGAACACTGAAGCTTTCTTT. As protein: CASSLERSSLNTEAFF.

Details on this clonotype: An end of the junction does not agree with germline; a read error may underlie this. The V and J genes are TRBV4-3 and TRBJ2-1, with 8 bases identical to TRBD1. Germline loops: CDR1 LGHNA, CDR2 YSLEER. This CDR3 has 17 amino acids. The CDR3 protein is CASSQLKTGAFYDEQFF. As DNA, the CDR3 is TGCGCCAGCAGCCAACTTAAGACAGGGGCCTTCTACGATGAGCAGTTCTTC.

This chain links TRBV4-2 with TRBJ2-7, with TRBD2 matching over 10 bases. V lost 1 base to trimming and J lost 4 bases; unmatched junction nucleotides: 7. This CDR3 has 16 residues. Per the germline V gene, CDR1 is LGHNA and CDR2 is YNFKEQ. CDR3 sequence: CASSQGTSGYSYEQYF. In DNA form, the CDR3 reads TGTGCCAGCAGCCAAGGGACTAGCGGTTACTCTTACGAGCAGTACTTC.

Comment on this clonotype: At one of its ends the junction is not consistent with the germline gene, which may arise from a read error. The J gene is TRBJ2-3, the V gene TRBV20-1; D possibly corresponds to TRBD2 (6 bases). This CDR3 is 12 amino acids long. Looked up from germline, CDR1 is DFQATT and CDR2 is SNEGSKA (reference sequence). The CDR3 protein is CNARSGADTQYF. CDR3 nucleotide sequence: TGCAATGCTAGATCGGGGGCAGATACGCAGTATTTT.

This clonotype has just a few counts. The chain couples TRBV4-2 to TRBJ2-1, with no clear D. The CDR3 runs to 15 residues. V was pared by 4 bases and J by 4 bases, with 14 bases between. Per the germline V gene, CDR1 is LGHNA and CDR2 is YNFKEQ. The CDR3 coding sequence is TGTGCCAGCAGCCTTCGGTCCGGAACTTACAATGAGCAGTTCTTC. Its translation is CASSLRSGTYNEQFF.

The sample holds a few counts of this clonotype. The V and J genes are TRBV4-3 and TRBJ2-5; perhaps TRBD2 as D (5 bases). Per germline, CDR1 LGHNA and CDR2 YSLEER. The CDR3 runs 15 residues. V gave up 0 bases and J gave up 5 bases, with 13 bases separating them. DNA for the CDR3: TGCGCCAGCAGCCAAGATCATCGGGGTGGGGAGACCCAGTACTTC. Amino acid sequence: CASSQDHRGGETQYF.

The chain carries TRBV7-8 and TRBJ2-1, with 12 bases lining up with TRBD2. The germline V gene encodes CDR1 SGHVS and CDR2 FQNEAQ. The V segment lost 5 bases and the J segment 8 bases; nucleotides outside the gene matches: 7. The CDR3 length is 15 residues. The CDR3 DNA reads as TGTGCCAGCAGCAGAGCTAGCGGGAGGGCCGATGAGCAGTTCTTC. It encodes CASSRASGRADEQFF.

This clonotype showed up many times. The gene calls are TRBV12-3 or TRBV12-4 and TRBJ2-1; D perhaps matches TRBD2 (5 bases). CDR3 length: 13 residues. Trimming pared 6 bases from V and 8 bases from J, leaving 14 bases between. This CDR3 reads CASRGIVGDEQFF. In DNA form, the CDR3 reads TGTGCCAGCAGAGGGATCGTCGGGGATGAGCAGTTCTTC.

This chain links TRBV7-2 with TRBJ1-2, with D maybe TRBD1 (5 bases). The V end was cut by 0 bases, the J end by 4 bases, with 12 bases between. This CDR3 comprises 15 residues. Germline V gives CDR1 SGHTA, CDR2 FQGNSA. The CDR3 nucleotides are TGTGCCAGCAGCTTAGCGCGACAGTACGGCTATGGCTACACCTTC. Amino acids: CASSLARQYGYGYTF. Using reference TRBV7-2 and TRBJ1-2 for the parts outside the CDR3, the full variable domain is GAGVSQSPSNKVTEKGKDVELRCDPISGHTALYWYRQSLGQGLEFLIYFQGNSAPDKSGLPSDRFSAERTGGSVSTLTIQRTQQEDSAVYLCASSLARQYGYGYTFGSGTRLTVV.

The gene calls are TRBV3-1 and TRBJ2-4; D gene uncertain. The CDR3 loop spans 15 amino acids. Deletions cut 0 bases from V and 0 bases from J, with 6 bases between. The germline CDR1 and CDR2 sequences are LGHDT and YNNKEL (reference sequence). The DNA for the CDR3 is TGTGCCAGCAGCCAAGATGTGATAGCCAAAAACATTCAGTACTTC. Translated, it gives CASSQDVIAKNIQYF.

This clonotype showed up just a few times. V usage is TRBV27 and J usage is TRBJ2-3, with D possibly being TRBD1 or TRBD2 (5 bases each). Germline assignment: CDR1 MNHEY and CDR2 SMNVEV (reference sequence). The CDR3 totals 16 residues. V was shortened by 5 bases and J by 0 bases, with 15 bases between the two germline ends. CDR3 in amino acids: CASSGLWDRSTDTQYF. In nucleotides, the CDR3 is TGTGCCAGCAGTGGGTTGTGGGACCGAAGCACAGATACGCAGTATTTT.

The V call is TRBV6-5, the J call TRBJ1-5, with 10 bases fitting TRBD1. The CDR3 loop spans 18 amino acids. The ends lost 0 bases at V and 0 bases at J; junction bases unmatched: 5. Germline lookup yields CDR1 MNHEY and CDR2 SVGAGI. The CDR3: CASSYSDRGRYSNQPQHF. DNA for the CDR3: TGTGCCAGCAGTTACTCAGACAGGGGGCGATATAGCAATCAGCCCCAGCATTTT.

This clonotype was detected a few times. This chain connects TRBV11-1 to TRBJ2-6, with TRBD1 matching over 7 bases. Germline CDR1 SGHAT, CDR2 FQDESV (reference sequence). V shed 4 bases and J 0 bases; nucleotides not matched to a gene: 12. The CDR3 is 19 amino acids. DNA for the CDR3: TGTGCCAGCAGCTCAAACCGGGACAGTGCATTCTCTGGGGCCAACGTCCTGACTTTC. Its translation: CASSSNRDSAFSGANVLTF.

The chain uses TRBV6-2 or TRBV6-3 and TRBJ2-1; TRBD2 might be the D (7 bases). V lost 5 bases and J lost 15, with 14 bases in between. Germline-derived CDR1 and CDR2 are MNHEY and SVGEGT. CDR3 length equals 11 residues. CDR3 in DNA: TGTGCCAGCAGTCAAGGGGGGGCTTGGTTCTTC. The encoded protein is CASSQGGAWFF.

The sample holds one count of this clonotype. This chain connects TRBV7-2 to TRBJ2-3; 15 bases line up with TRBD2. Germline V gene data show CDR1 as SGHTA and CDR2 as FQGNSA. The J segment lost 14 bases and the V segment lost 5 bases, leaving 14 bases of the junction unmatched. The CDR3 has 16 residues. CDR3 coding DNA: TGTGCCAGCAGCCCTCCCGGACTAGCGGGAGGGTCTCCGTCGTATTTT. Residues: CASSPPGLAGGSPSYF. Together with reference TRBV7-2 and TRBJ2-3, the CDR3 gives the full variable domain: GAGVSQSPSNKVTEKGKDVELRCDPISGHTALYWYRQSLGQGLEFLIYFQGNSAPDKSGLPSDRFSAERTGGSVSTLTIQRTQQEDSAVYLCASSPPGLAGGSPSYFGPGTRLTVL.

The CDR3 DNA reads as TGTGCCAGCATCAGGGGGTCTAGCACAGATACGCAGTATTTT. Protein product: CASIRGSSTDTQYF. This chain connects TRBV2 to TRBJ2-3, with TRBD1 matching 7 bases. CDR3 length equals 14 residues. Per germline, CDR1 SNHLY and CDR2 FYNNEI. With 7 bases clipped from V and 0 bases from J, the junction kept 4 bases outside the gene matches. Full variable domain (remainder filled in from reference TRBV2 and TRBJ2-3): EPEVTQTPSHQVTQMGQEVILRCVPISNHLYFYWYRQILGQKVEFLVSFYNNEISEKSEIFDDQFSVERPDGSNFTLKIRSTKLEDSAMYFCASIRGSSTDTQYFGPGTRLTVL.

This clonotype turned up a few times. The chain carries TRBV12-3 or TRBV12-4 and TRBJ2-7, with 14 nucleotides matching TRBD2. The V segment lost 6 bases and the J segment 6 bases; nucleotides outside the gene matches: 4. The CDR3 is 14 residues long. This CDR3 reads CASSPGLAGVEQYF. The CDR3 coding sequence is TGTGCCAGCAGCCCGGGACTAGCGGGAGTCGAGCAGTACTTC.

This clonotype was detected ten times or more. V gene TRBV3-1 combines with J gene TRBJ2-4; TRBD2 matches 8 bases. This CDR3 spans 15 amino acids. Per the germline V gene, CDR1 is LGHDT and CDR2 is YNNKEL (reference sequence). V was clipped by 1 base and J by 3 bases; unmatched bases: 2. The CDR3 is CASSQGLAGKNIQYF. The DNA of the CDR3 is TGTGCCAGCAGCCAAGGGCTAGCGGGCAAAAACATTCAGTACTTC. Full variable domain (remainder filled in from reference TRBV3-1 and TRBJ2-4): DTAVSQTPKYLVTQMGNDKSIKCEQNLGHDTMYWYKQDSKKFLKIMFSYNNKELIINETVPNRFSPKSPDKAHLNLHINSLELGDSAVYFCASSQGLAGKNIQYFGAGTRLSVL.